A selection of T cell receptor beta chains follows, all from one sample in a study of T cell changes during pregnancy in multiple sclerosis. The method was immunoSEQ multiplex PCR; TCRdb's version includes in-frame clones alone and lacks a portion of them. The table has 60,000 or so clones, 91% seen once; the top ten hold about 0.5%. The sequencing here drew on CD4+ T cells from peripheral blood mononuclear cells, taken after pregnancy. These TCRs come from a female donor in good health, enrolled as a control in a pregnancy study. Both conserved end residues are part of each CDR3. The order of the fields is CDR3 length, J gene, D gene, clone size, V gene, CDR3 protein, CDR3 DNA. D genes are given only for firm matches. Not all rows give a size; the values are once, few, many and, for expanded clones, a class.

15	TRBJ2-5	NA	NA	TRBV5-6	CASSPITSSGETQYF	TGTGCCAGCAGCCCAATAACTAGCTCGGGAGAGACCCAGTACTTC
13	TRBJ1-5	NA	NA	TRBV6-1	CASKDYSAQPQHF	TGTGCCAGCAAGGACTACTCTGCTCAGCCCCAGCATTTT
15	TRBJ2-6	NA	NA	TRBV7-9	CASSLPSGQANVLTF	TGTGCCAGCAGCTTACCGTCGGGACAGGCCAACGTCCTGACTTTC
19	TRBJ1-3	NA	NA	TRBV13	CASSLGLGGRGPSGNTIYF	TGTGCCAGCAGCTTAGGCCTAGGGGGACGTGGTCCTTCTGGAAACACCATATATTTT
14	TRBJ1-4	NA	few	TRBV10-3	CAKERVTTNEKLFF	TGTGCCAAAGAAAGAGTTACAACTAATGAAAAACTGTTTTTT
16	TRBJ2-1	TRBD2	NA	TRBV7-3	CASSRAGRGGGNEQFF	TGTGCCAGCAGCCGGGCGGGGCGGGGGGGAGGAAATGAGCAGTTCTTC
15	TRBJ2-1	TRBD1	NA	TRBV7-3	CASSLKGGYVHEQFF	TGTGCCAGCAGCTTAAAAGGGGGCTATGTCCATGAGCAGTTCTTC
13	TRBJ1-1	NA	NA	TRBV5-1	CASSPGQPTEAFF	TGCGCCAGCAGCCCGGGACAACCAACTGAAGCTTTCTTT
12	TRBJ1-1	NA	once	TRBV6-5	CASSYSTGEAFF	TGTGCCAGCAGTTACTCGACGGGTGAAGCTTTCTTT
15	TRBJ2-5	TRBD2	NA	TRBV9	CASSVLGGNQETQYF	TGTGCCAGCAGCGTACTCGGGGGGAACCAAGAGACCCAGTACTTC
13	TRBJ1-1	NA	NA	TRBV2	CARQTDPNTEAFF	TGTGCCAGGCAGACAGATCCGAACACTGAAGCTTTCTTT
15	TRBJ2-5	TRBD2	NA	TRBV6-6	CASSKLAGVQETQYF	TGTGCCAGCAGTAAGCTAGCGGGGGTACAAGAGACCCAGTACTTC
14	TRBJ1-1	NA	NA	TRBV27	CASSLSKDITEAFF	TGTGCCAGCAGTTTATCGAAGGACATCACTGAAGCTTTCTTT
15	TRBJ1-2	TRBD1	few	TRBV2	CARQRRGPANYGYTF	TGTGCCAGACAGAGAAGGGGGCCAGCTAACTATGGCTACACCTTC
14	TRBJ1-2	NA	NA	TRBV7-2	CASSLTGTSYGYTF	TGTGCCAGCAGCTTGACAGGAACGTCCTATGGCTACACCTTC
17	TRBJ2-1	NA	NA	TRBV9	CASSVEELAINYNEQFF	TGTGCCAGCAGCGTAGAGGAGTTAGCTATCAACTACAATGAGCAGTTCTTC
15	TRBJ2-3	NA	NA	TRBV11-2	CASSSGAGSTDTQYF	TGTGCCAGCAGCTCAGGGGCAGGGAGCACAGATACGCAGTATTTT
12	TRBJ1-2	NA	NA	TRBV5-5	CASSVGEYGYTF	TGTGCCAGCAGCGTCGGAGAATATGGCTACACCTTC
19	TRBJ2-3	TRBD2	NA	TRBV7-9	CASSALTSGGAFGTDTQYF	TGTGCCAGCAGCGCCCTGACTAGCGGGGGGGCCTTTGGGACAGATACGCAGTATTTT
13	TRBJ2-3	NA	NA	TRBV9	CASSYGGTDTQYF	TGTGCCAGCAGCTACGGGGGAACAGATACGCAGTATTTT
14	TRBJ1-1	NA	NA	TRBV7-2	CASSLAARDTEAFF	TGTGCCAGCAGCTTAGCTGCGAGAGACACTGAAGCTTTCTTT
14	TRBJ1-3	NA	NA	TRBV6-1	CASSEAVPGNTIYF	TGTGCCAGCAGTGAGGCAGTGCCCGGAAACACCATATATTTT
13	TRBJ1-1	TRBD1	NA	TRBV2	CASNWPGGTEAFF	TGTGCCAGCAATTGGCCAGGGGGAACTGAAGCTTTCTTT
13	TRBJ2-5	TRBD2	NA	TRBV11-1	CASSGGLVETQYF	TGTGCCAGCAGCGGGGGACTAGTTGAGACCCAGTACTTC
12	TRBJ1-1	NA	NA	TRBV5-1	CASMRENTEAFF	TGCGCCAGCATGCGGGAGAACACTGAAGCTTTCTTT
15	TRBJ1-3	NA	NA	TRBV9	CASSVNPGSGNTIYF	TGTGCCAGCAGCGTTAACCCAGGGTCTGGAAACACCATATATTTT
15	TRBJ1-1	NA	NA	TRBV30	CAWSAILSGLTEAFF	TGTGCCTGGAGCGCTATACTCAGCGGTTTGACTGAAGCTTTCTTT
14	TRBJ2-3	NA	NA	TRBV5-6	CASSLLGAGDTQYF	TGTGCCAGCAGCTTGTTGGGGGCCGGAGATACGCAGTATTTT
13	TRBJ1-2	NA	NA	TRBV5-1	CASSQIRDYGYTF	TGCGCCAGCAGCCAGATTCGGGACTATGGCTACACCTTC
17	TRBJ1-2	TRBD1	NA	TRBV5-1	CASSLTAGGNFWYGYTF	TGCGCCAGCAGCTTGACGGCAGGGGGCAATTTTTGGTATGGCTACACCTTC
15	TRBJ1-1	NA	NA	TRBV18	CASSPSGNLNTEAFF	TGTGCCAGCTCACCGTCAGGGAATCTGAACACTGAAGCTTTCTTT
13	TRBJ2-1	NA	NA	TRBV12-5	CASGEQADDEQFF	TGTGCTAGTGGGGAACAGGCTGACGATGAGCAGTTCTTC
15	TRBJ2-4	NA	NA	TRBV7-3	CASSLGRADKNIQYF	TGTGCCAGCAGCTTAGGCAGGGCTGACAAAAACATTCAGTACTTC
16	TRBJ2-7	TRBD2	NA	TRBV30	CAWSDFGGGHDYEQYF	TGCGCCTGGAGTGACTTTGGCGGGGGGCACGACTACGAGCAGTACTTC
16	TRBJ2-4	TRBD1	NA	TRBV28	CASSPRQGKAKNIQYF	TGTGCCAGCAGTCCAAGACAGGGGAAAGCCAAAAACATTCAGTACTTC
13	TRBJ2-5	NA	once	TRBV7-2	CASSSGVQETQYF	TGTGCCAGCAGTTCCGGGGTACAAGAGACCCAGTACTTC
17	TRBJ2-1	TRBD1	NA	TRBV9	CASSYGTGEALGNEQFF	TGTGCCAGCAGCTACGGGACAGGGGAGGCGTTGGGCAATGAGCAGTTCTTC
18	TRBJ1-6	NA	NA	TRBV5-6	CASSSRRQAAVGIGTLHF	TGTGCCAGCAGCTCGCGAAGACAGGCGGCGGTGGGGATTGGAACCCTCCACTTT
15	TRBJ1-2	NA	NA	TRBV6-5	CASSVTGGTIDGYTF	TGTGCCAGCAGCGTTACCGGGGGGACTATAGATGGCTACACCTTC
16	TRBJ2-1	TRBD1	NA	TRBV18	CASSALGQGARNEQFF	TGTGCCAGCTCAGCCCTGGGACAGGGGGCGCGCAATGAGCAGTTCTTC
17	TRBJ1-5	NA	NA	TRBV7-9	CASSLGVPGNSNQPQHF	TGTGCCAGCAGCTTAGGGGTACCGGGGAATAGCAATCAGCCCCAGCATTTT
13	TRBJ2-7	TRBD1	once	TRBV5-4	CASSRDRSYEQYF	TGTGCCAGCAGTCGGGACAGGTCCTACGAGCAGTACTTC
15	TRBJ1-1	TRBD1	NA	TRBV18	CASSPRTGENTEAFF	TGTGCCAGCTCACCTCGGACAGGGGAAAACACTGAAGCTTTCTTT
17	TRBJ2-3	NA	NA	TRBV4-2	CASSLQHAEMNTDTQYF	TGTGCCAGCAGCTTACAACACGCGGAAATGAACACAGATACGCAGTATTTT
14	TRBJ2-7	NA	NA	TRBV7-2	CASSQQNSANEQYF	TGTGCCAGCAGCCAGCAAAACAGTGCAAACGAGCAGTACTTC